A single sample is the source of the 30 T cell receptor beta chains below, sequenced in a study of response to subunit inactivated influenza vaccine. TCRdb re-analysed the RT-PCR reads in MiXCR, keeping a single row per CDR3 protein. This table holds approximately 730,000 distinct CDR3 sequences, 14% found once. The sequencing used PBMCs from blood, collected 14 days before vaccination. The receptors shown here come from a man between 45 and 60 years old who received an inactivated influenza vaccine.

This clonotype was picked up a small number of times. The CDR3 sequence is CASQLAFVSDTQYF. CDR3 bases: TGTGCCAGCCAATTGGCATTTGTTTCAGATACGCAGTATTTT. V usage is TRBV12-3 or TRBV12-4 and J usage is TRBJ2-3; no reliable D call. Between the trimmed V and J ends, which lost 8 bases and 4 bases, there was a span of 16 bases. The CDR3 consists of 14 residues.

This clonotype was seen ten or more times. The V gene is TRBV29-1, the J gene TRBJ1-2; unclear D gene. Germline V gene sequence: CDR1 SQVTM, CDR2 ANQGSEA. CDR3 size: 12 residues. V lost 6 bases to trimming and J lost 8 bases, with 16 bases between them. For the CDR3, the DNA is TGCAGCGTCCGGGTTGGCTCGCGGGGCTACACCTTC. Amino acid sequence: CSVRVGSRGYTF.

The genes are TRBV19 and TRBJ2-7; D is ambiguous. From germline, CDR1 is LNHDA and CDR2 SQIVND (reference sequence). The CDR3 covers 13 residues. V gave up 4 bases and J gave up 6 bases, with 13 bases separating them. Written as DNA, the CDR3 is TGTGCCAGTAGTACCTCCCCTGGACGCGAGCAGTACTTC. It codes for CASSTSPGREQYF.

This clonotype has at least ten counts. The gene calls are TRBV4-3 and TRBJ2-1; D remains unclear. The V end was cut by 1 base, the J end by 4 bases, with 11 bases between. The CDR3 covers 15 residues. The V gene's germline CDR1 is LGHNA and CDR2 YSLEER. CDR3 sequence (DNA): TGCGCCAGCAGCCAAGGATTAGAGAGGTACAATGAGCAGTTCTTC. This gives the protein CASSQGLERYNEQFF.

The V gene is TRBV2, the J gene TRBJ2-1; D might be TRBD2 (5 bases). The CDR3 is 12 residues long. Trimming removed 3 bases from V and 8 bases from J, with 8 bases in between. Germline V CDR1 and CDR2: SNHLY, FYNNEI. CDR3 sequence (DNA): TGTGCCAGCAGTGACCTTAGCGATGAGCAGTTCTTC. It is translated as CASSDLSDEQFF.

V gene TRBV12-3 or TRBV12-4 combines with J gene TRBJ2-5, with 7 bases that match TRBD2. The CDR3 has 15 amino acids. J gave up 5 bases and V 6 bases, and 12 bases lay outside the gene matches. CDR3 nucleotides: TGTGCCAGCAGGTCAGGCGGGAGTGCCTTTGAGACCCAGTACTTC. It encodes CASRSGGSAFETQYF.

This rearrangement joins TRBV20-1 to TRBJ2-3; D is possibly TRBD1 (5 bases). Trimming stripped 1 base from V and 5 bases from J, with 10 bases between. Per the germline V gene, CDR1 is DFQATT and CDR2 is SNEGSKA (reference sequence). The CDR3 is 13 amino acids. The CDR3 is CSARVRGLDTQYF. The CDR3 DNA follows: TGCAGTGCTAGAGTTAGGGGTTTAGATACGCAGTATTTT.

The chain carries TRBV4-2 and TRBJ2-7, with 11 bases matching TRBD2. Germline CDR1 and CDR2: LGHNA and YNFKEQ. V gave up 3 bases and J gave up 0 bases; unmatched junction bases: 10. The CDR3 covers 18 residues. The chain's CDR3 is CASSQVPLAGALSYEQYF. The CDR3 DNA reads as TGTGCCAGCAGCCAGGTCCCACTAGCGGGAGCCCTCTCCTACGAGCAGTACTTC.

This sequence joins TRBV20-1 and TRBJ1-5; perhaps TRBD1 as D (5 bases). The V and J ends lost 5 bases and 16 bases respectively, with 21 bases between them. The CDR3 is 12 amino acids. The germline CDR1 and CDR2 sequences are DFQATT and SNEGSKA (reference sequence). CDR3 sequence reads: CSASPQRGINHF. DNA for the CDR3: TGCAGTGCTTCTCCCCAGAGGGGTATTAATCATTTT.

This chain joins TRBV7-8 and TRBJ2-1, with TRBD2 matching 9 bases. V was pared by 3 bases and J by 1 base, with 13 bases of the junction left unmatched. This CDR3 has 19 residues. The germline gives CDR1 SGHVS, CDR2 FQNEAQ. CDR3 nucleotides: TGTGCCAGCAGCTTGCTGAGCGGGGGGTTCTTTTGGTCCTACAATGAGCAGTTCTTC. Amino acids: CASSLLSGGFFWSYNEQFF.

The gene calls are TRBV3-1 and TRBJ2-7, with no clear D. This CDR3 is built from 12 residues. Germline CDR1 is LGHDT and CDR2 is YNNKEL (reference sequence). V was shortened by 3 bases and J by 7 bases, with 10 bases between the two germline ends. CDR3 residues: CASSHSGVEQYF. Here the CDR3 DNA reads TGTGCCAGCAGCCACTCTGGGGTGGAGCAGTACTTC.

The gene calls are TRBV27 and TRBJ2-1, with TRBD2 matching 13 bases. The CDR3 covers 14 residues. V gave up 5 bases and J gave up 12 bases; unmatched junction bases: 7. Looked up from germline, CDR1 is MNHEY and CDR2 is SMNVEV (reference sequence). CDR3 loop: CASSQGTSGVVQFF. CDR3 DNA: TGTGCCAGCAGTCAGGGGACTAGCGGGGTCGTGCAGTTCTTC.

The CDR3 bases are TGCAGCGTTGAAGATCGTCAGGGGACTTACGGCTACACCTTC. This encodes CSVEDRQGTYGYTF. The genes are TRBV29-1 and TRBJ1-2; tentatively, D is TRBD1 (6 bases). The CDR3 has 14 residues. Trimming pared 0 bases from V and 8 bases from J, leaving 16 bases between. Germline lookup yields CDR1 SQVTM and CDR2 ANQGSEA.

The chain links TRBV5-1 to TRBJ2-3, with 7 bases fitting TRBD2. The V and J ends lost 3 bases and 1 base, in that order; junction bases with no gene match: 5. The CDR3 has 15 amino acids. The germline V gene encodes CDR1 SGHRS and CDR2 YFSETQ. CDR3 sequence: CASSWSSGGTDTQYF. CDR3 DNA sequence: TGCGCCAGCAGCTGGAGCAGCGGGGGCACAGATACGCAGTATTTT.

This clonotype was seen repeatedly, ten times or more. The rearrangement links TRBV5-6 to TRBJ2-1, with D possibly being TRBD1 (5 bases). Trimming removed 4 bases at V and 1 base at J, with 15 bases between. The CDR3 spans 16 residues. Germline V CDR1 and CDR2: SGHDT, YYEEEE. Written as DNA, the CDR3 is TGTGCCAGCAGCGGGCAGGGTATCGGGTCCTACAATGAGCAGTTCTTC. Its protein product is CASSGQGIGSYNEQFF.

There are a few counts of this clonotype. The chain recombines TRBV20-1 with TRBJ2-1, with 11 bases fitting TRBD2. Germline V gene lookup returns CDR1 DFQATT and CDR2 SNEGSKA (reference sequence). This CDR3 comprises 15 residues. J gave up 0 bases and V 6 bases, and 4 bases lay outside the gene matches. The CDR3 loop reads CSARLAGYSYNEQFF. CDR3 DNA: TGCAGTGCCCGACTAGCGGGATACTCCTACAATGAGCAGTTCTTC.

The genes are TRBV2 and TRBJ2-1, with TRBD2 matching over 10 bases. The germline V gene has CDR1 SNHLY and CDR2 FYNNEI. V gave up 3 bases and J gave up 4 bases; unmatched junction bases: 9. The CDR3 has 17 amino acids. For the CDR3, the DNA is TGTGCCAGCAGTGATACCCTTCTAGCGGGGGCTTACAATGAGCAGTTCTTC. Amino acids: CASSDTLLAGAYNEQFF.

The rearrangement joins TRBV20-1 to TRBJ1-5; D not certain. Germline assignment: CDR1 DFQATT and CDR2 SNEGSKA (reference sequence). The CDR3 has 12 amino acids. Trimming left V 3 bases short and J 5 bases short, with 8 bases between. The CDR3 loop reads CSARDPDQPQHF. The CDR3 DNA follows: TGCAGTGCTAGGGACCCCGATCAGCCCCAGCATTTT.

This clonotype has more than one count but fewer than ten. The rearrangement links TRBV5-5 to TRBJ2-7; D is ambiguous. V was cut by 0 bases and J by 4 bases, with 14 bases left in between. The CDR3 length is 15 residues. The V gene's germline CDR1 is SGHKS and CDR2 YYEKEE (reference sequence). The DNA for the CDR3 is TGTGCCAGCAGCTTGGGGGGAAGTGATGGGTACGAGCAGTACTTC. It specifies CASSLGGSDGYEQYF.

In this sample, this clonotype turned up a few times. The chain has TRBV7-9 and TRBJ2-6; tentative D call: TRBD1 (5 bases). Deletions cut 0 bases from V and 2 bases from J, with 5 bases between. The CDR3 has 15 amino acids. Germline CDR1 is SEHNR and CDR2 is FQNEAQ (reference sequence). The CDR3 is CASSLAGAGANVLTF. CDR3 sequence (DNA): TGTGCCAGCAGCTTAGCAGGGGCTGGGGCCAACGTCCTGACTTTC.

This clonotype has a single count. The rearrangement joins TRBV6-1 to TRBJ2-7; D is perhaps TRBD2 (5 bases). The length of the CDR3 is 16 residues. Germline CDR1 reads MNHNS; CDR2 reads SASEGT. V lost 6 bases and J 3 bases, leaving 21 bases between the germline ends. The CDR3 coding sequence is TGTGCCAGCAGCCCCCGGGGATCTTCCCCCTTCTACGAGCAGTACTTC. Its translation is CASSPRGSSPFYEQYF.

This clonotype showed up just a few times. The V gene is TRBV9, the J gene TRBJ2-5; TRBD2 aligns across 13 bases. From germline, CDR1 is SGDLS and CDR2 YYNGEE. J gave up 9 bases and V 4 bases, and 9 bases lay outside the gene matches. The CDR3 has 15 amino acids. CDR3 sequence reads: CASSPRTSGSGAQYF. The CDR3 DNA is TGTGCCAGCAGCCCTCGGACTAGCGGGAGCGGGGCCCAGTACTTC.

This clonotype was picked up a small number of times. The V gene is TRBV4-3, the J gene TRBJ1-6; D unclear. Trimming took 1 base from V and 5 from J, leaving 6 bases between them. Germline V lookup: CDR1 LGHNA, CDR2 YSLEER. This CDR3 contains 14 residues. This CDR3 is CASSQAGNNSPLHF. The CDR3 DNA follows: TGCGCCAGCAGCCAAGCGGGCAATAATTCACCCCTCCACTTT.

The chain recombines TRBV7-9 with TRBJ2-3; D ambiguous. This CDR3 spans 10 amino acids. Per germline, CDR1 SEHNR and CDR2 FQNEAQ (reference sequence). Trimming removed 10 bases from V and 8 bases from J, with 10 bases in between. The DNA for the CDR3 is TGTGCCACCGCCATTGGTACGCAGTATTTT. Protein: CATAIGTQYF.

This clonotype was observed a handful of times. The J gene is TRBJ2-5, the V gene TRBV7-6, with D perhaps matching TRBD1 (6 bases). This CDR3 has 15 amino acids. V lost 0 bases and J 1 base, leaving 9 bases between the germline ends. Per germline, CDR1 SGHVS and CDR2 FNYEAQ. CDR3 DNA: TGTGCCAGCAGCTTAGCGAAAGGGGGCCAAGAGACCCAGTACTTC. Its translation: CASSLAKGGQETQYF. The full variable domain, rest sourced from reference TRBV7-6 and TRBJ2-5, is GAGVSQSPRYKVTKRGQDVALRCDPISGHVSLYWYRQALGQGPEFLTYFNYEAQQDKSGLPNDRFSAERPEGSISTLTIQRTEQRDSAMYRCASSLAKGGQETQYFGPGTRLLVL.

This clonotype was recorded a few times. This chain links TRBV28 with TRBJ1-6, with 8 nucleotides matching TRBD1. This CDR3 spans 14 amino acids. Germline CDR1 reads MDHEN; CDR2 reads SYDVKM. V was pared by 3 bases and J by 10 bases, with 5 bases of the junction left unmatched. The CDR3 is CASSFSGGGSPLHF. CDR3 DNA: TGTGCCAGCAGTTTCTCAGGGGGCGGGTCACCCCTCCACTTT.

This clonotype turned up a few times. This chain connects TRBV5-1 to TRBJ1-1, with D unresolved. V gave up 0 bases and J gave up 4 bases, with 13 bases separating them. CDR1 and CDR2 (germline): SGHRS, YFSETQ. The CDR3 has 15 residues. Here the CDR3 reads CASSLVVGTGTEAFF. Here the CDR3 DNA reads TGCGCCAGCAGCTTGGTGGTGGGTACGGGCACTGAAGCTTTCTTT.

This clonotype has only a few counts. This sequence joins TRBV29-1 and TRBJ1-2, with 7 bases that match TRBD1. The CDR3 runs to 12 residues. V shed 3 bases and J 4 bases; nucleotides not matched to a gene: 2. The V gene's germline CDR1 is SQVTM and CDR2 ANQGSEA. The CDR3 region is CSVEDRPYGYTF. Here the CDR3 DNA reads TGCAGCGTTGAGGACAGGCCCTATGGCTACACCTTC.

In this sample, this clonotype turned up many times. The chain combines TRBV12-3 or TRBV12-4 with TRBJ1-1, with D perhaps matching TRBD1 (6 bases). V dropped 4 bases and J dropped 4 bases, with 10 bases sitting between them. The CDR3 runs to 13 residues. The CDR3 DNA sequence: TGTGCCAGCAGTTCTGGGGGGCCCACTGAAGCTTTCTTT. Translating gives CASSSGGPTEAFF.

The rearrangement uses TRBV2 and TRBJ2-7; 7 positions agree with TRBD1. The CDR3 is 14 amino acids. The trim removed 4 bases at V and 0 bases at J, leaving 3 bases unmatched. The V gene's germline CDR1 is SNHLY and CDR2 FYNNEI. The CDR3: CASSGRGNSYEQYF. The CDR3 coding sequence is TGTGCCAGCAGTGGCAGGGGGAACTCCTACGAGCAGTACTTC.